These 27 T cell receptor beta chains originate from one sample sequenced in a study of control samples from healthy donors and cancer patients (dated by TCRdb to 2018 to 2020). Preparation of the library involved the immunoSEQ multiplex PCR assay. TCRdb stores this immuneACCESS table with in-frame sequences only. Part of the clones is absent; in the studies checked, under half of the shortfall reflects unresolved V genes, and no reason is known for the rest. The table for this sample lists around 170,000 clones; about 90% of them were counted only once. The ten largest clones take up nearly 5% of the sample. Sequencing was done on a sample of blood. These receptors all come from a woman aged 25 to 39 in good health.

The chain is built from TRBV5-1 and TRBJ1-1; D call uncertain. Germline loops: CDR1 SGHRS, CDR2 YFSETQ. The CDR3 runs to 14 residues. V gave up 3 bases and J gave up 1 base, with 10 bases separating them. Written as DNA, the CDR3 is TGCGCCAGCAGCTCATTTGGTAGGAACACTGAAGCTTTCTTT. Its translation: CASSSFGRNTEAFF.

This clone was recorded once. This chain uses TRBV5-1 with TRBJ2-3; 7 bases match TRBD2. The CDR3 consists of 16 residues. Germline CDR1 and CDR2: SGHRS and YFSETQ. Trimming at V came to 1 base and at J to 1 base, leaving 6 bases not matched to a gene. In DNA, the CDR3 is TGCGCCAGCAGCTTGATGGGAGGGCGAGGCACAGATACGCAGTATTTT. It specifies CASSLMGGRGTDTQYF.

This chain joins TRBV18 and TRBJ1-1; D is unclear. Trimming took 1 base from V and 8 from J, leaving 8 bases between them. The CDR3 is made up of 12 amino acids. Germline CDR1 KGHSH, CDR2 LQKENI. The CDR3 here is CASSPRTGEAFF. CDR3 sequence (DNA): TGTGCCAGCTCACCACGAACGGGAGAAGCTTTCTTT.

The genes are TRBV7-8 and TRBJ2-6; possible D gene TRBD1, 6 bases. The CDR3 runs 17 residues. CDR1 is SGHVS and CDR2 is FQNEAQ in the germline V gene. The ends were cut back, 0 bases at V and 0 bases at J, with 9 bases in the middle. The CDR3 DNA follows: TGTGCCAGCAGCTTAGCGGGACACCACTCTGGGGCCAACGTCCTGACTTTC. Translation gives CASSLAGHHSGANVLTF.

Written as DNA, the CDR3 is TGTGCCAGCTCACCACCCTGGGAGCGCGACAATGAGCAGTTCTTC. Its translation is CASSPPWERDNEQFF. This sequence joins TRBV18 and TRBJ2-1, with a weak D call TRBD2 (5 bases). The CDR3 has 15 residues. Germline CDR1 reads KGHSH; CDR2 reads LQKENI. The ends were cut back, 0 bases at V and 5 bases at J, with 11 bases in the middle. The variable domain in full, with the rest retrieved from reference TRBV18 and TRBJ2-1, is NAGVMQNPRHLVRRRGQEARLRCSPMKGHSHVYWYRQLPEEGLKFMVYLQKENIIDESGMPKERFSAEFPKEGPSILRIQQVVRGDSAAYFCASSPPWERDNEQFFGPGTRLTVL.

V usage is TRBV9 and J usage is TRBJ2-1; TRBD1 might be the D (9 bases). CDR1 is SGDLS and CDR2 is YYNGEE in the germline V gene. This CDR3 spans 15 amino acids. Trimming pared 3 bases from V and 9 bases from J, leaving 19 bases between. CDR3 residues: CASSAGGTGIPEQFF. CDR3 DNA: TGTGCCAGCAGCGCGGGGGGGACAGGGATACCTGAGCAGTTCTTC.

V and J are TRBV6-5 and TRBJ2-4; 7 bases agree with TRBD1. Germline assignment: CDR1 MNHEY and CDR2 SVGAGI. V shed 10 bases, J shed 6 bases, and the junction held 15 bases outside the gene matches. The CDR3 loop spans 15 amino acids. CDR3 sequence reads: CATRGTVIVGNIQYF. For the CDR3, the DNA is TGTGCCACCCGAGGGACAGTTATTGTGGGAAACATTCAGTACTTC.

V gene TRBV4-1 combines with J gene TRBJ2-7; 10 nucleotides line up with TRBD2. Germline loops: CDR1 MGHRA, CDR2 YSYEKL. CDR3 length: 15 amino acids. V was pared by 1 base and J by 3 bases, with 3 bases of the junction left unmatched. The CDR3 spells CASSQVSGGHYEQYV. DNA for the CDR3: TGCGCCAGCAGCCAAGTTAGCGGGGGGCACTACGAGCAGTACGTC.

The chain uses TRBV3-1 (or the pseudogene TRBV3-2) and TRBJ1-2, with D tentatively TRBD1 (5 bases). The CDR3 covers 15 residues. CDR1 is LGHDT and CDR2 is YNNKEL in the germline V gene (reference sequence). With 4 bases removed from V and 8 bases from J, the gap between germline ends came to 20 bases. This CDR3 is CASSPPGLTVGGYTF. The CDR3 bases are TGTGCCAGCAGCCCTCCGGGACTGACGGTGGGGGGCTACACCTTC.

The count of this clone is one. The chain employs TRBV2 and TRBJ2-7, with D possibly matching TRBD1 (6 bases). Germline assignment: CDR1 SNHLY and CDR2 FYNNEI. Trimming cost V 1 base and J 2 bases, with 15 bases left between them. The CDR3 sequence is 16 residues long. The CDR3 protein is CASSEDSETGTYEQYV. Written as DNA, the CDR3 is TGTGCCAGCAGTGAAGATTCGGAGACAGGTACCTACGAGCAGTACGTC.

The CDR3 protein is CASTQWAGGEAFF. The CDR3 DNA is TGTGCCAGCACCCAGTGGGCAGGGGGTGAAGCTTTCTTT. The chain links TRBV5-5 to TRBJ1-1, with 7 bases matching TRBD1. Germline loops: CDR1 SGHKS, CDR2 YYEKEE (reference sequence). This CDR3 has 13 amino acids. The ends lost 6 bases at V and 7 bases at J; junction bases unmatched: 9.

This clone was detected only a few times. J is TRBJ1-3 and V is TRBV3-1 (or the pseudogene TRBV3-2), with a possible D match to TRBD1 (5 bases). The CDR3 totals 15 residues. The ends were cut back, 4 bases at V and 4 bases at J, with 14 bases in the middle. The V gene's germline CDR1 is LGHDT and CDR2 YNNKEL (reference sequence). CDR3 sequence reads: CASSPALGQGNTIYF. The CDR3 DNA follows: TGTGCCAGCAGCCCAGCTCTCGGACAAGGAAACACCATATATTTT.

The gene calls are TRBV27 and TRBJ1-5; 7 bases are shared with TRBD1. This CDR3 is built from 16 residues. Germline CDR1 is MNHEY and CDR2 is SMNVEV (reference sequence). Trimming at V came to 5 bases and at J to 5 bases, leaving 12 bases not matched to a gene. CDR3 loop: CASSQYVTGRDQPQHF. The CDR3 region has the DNA TGTGCCAGCAGTCAATACGTGACAGGGAGGGATCAGCCCCAGCATTTT.

V and J are TRBV29-1 and TRBJ1-3; 7 positions match TRBD1. V lost 6 bases, J lost 0 bases, and 8 bases stayed unmatched. Germline CDR1 is SQVTM and CDR2 is ANQGSEA. The CDR3 covers 15 residues. The CDR3: CSVRQTGDSGNTIYF. As DNA, the CDR3 is TGCAGCGTAAGGCAAACAGGGGACTCTGGAAACACCATATATTTT.

The chain couples TRBV27 to TRBJ2-1; D uncertain. V lost 4 bases, J lost 10 bases, and 8 bases lay in between. The CDR3 spans 11 residues. In germline, CDR1 is MNHEY, CDR2 SMNVEV (reference sequence). The CDR3 DNA sequence: TGTGCCAGCAGTTCCCCAGGCGAGCAGTTCTTC. Translating gives CASSSPGEQFF.

The chain carries TRBV5-4 and TRBJ2-5; unclear D gene. The CDR3 contains 15 residues. CDR1 is SGHNT and CDR2 is YYREEE in the germline V gene (reference sequence). With 7 bases removed from V and 2 bases from J, the gap between germline ends came to 18 bases. The CDR3 nucleotides are TGTGCCAGCGCTCTTCGGCTAGTGGGTCAAGAGACCCAGTACTTC. This codes for CASALRLVGQETQYF.

The chain combines TRBV19 with TRBJ1-1; D not resolved. CDR3 length equals 15 residues. CDR1 LNHDA and CDR2 SQIVND come from the germline V gene (reference sequence). Trimming shortened V by 3 bases and J by 4 bases, and 15 bases separated the two germline ends. CDR3 sequence (DNA): TGTGCCAGTAGTATGGTCACGTATTTAACCACTGAAGCTTTCTTT. This gives the protein CASSMVTYLTTEAFF.

The V call is TRBV27, the J call TRBJ1-2; TRBD1 aligns across 7 bases. The V gene's germline CDR1 is MNHEY and CDR2 SMNVEV (reference sequence). CDR3 length: 13 residues. The V and J ends lost 5 bases and 8 bases, in that order; junction bases with no gene match: 8. Written as DNA, the CDR3 is TGTGCCAGCAGTCGAGGGACAGCTTGGGGCTACACCTTC. It codes for CASSRGTAWGYTF.

This clone was seen only once. The gene calls are TRBV4-1 and TRBJ2-1; TRBD2 aligns across 9 bases. Looked up from germline, CDR1 is MGHRA and CDR2 is YSYEKL. The CDR3 contains 16 residues. V dropped 1 base and J dropped 5; count of bases not matched to a gene: 6. The CDR3 coding sequence is TGCGCCAGCAGCCAAGGTTCCCTAGCGGGGAACAATGAGCAGTTCTTC. This codes for CASSQGSLAGNNEQFF.

The V gene is TRBV24-1, the J gene TRBJ2-1; TRBD1 or TRBD2 may be the D gene (5 bases each). V gave up 0 bases and J gave up 6 bases, with 11 bases separating them. CDR1 and CDR2 from the germline V gene are KGHDR and SFDVKD. This CDR3 has 15 residues. The DNA for the CDR3 is TGTGCCACCAGTGATTTGGGCTCCGGGGCCAATGAGCAGTTCTTC. As protein: CATSDLGSGANEQFF.

The chain couples TRBV5-1 to TRBJ2-2; D gene uncertain. Trimming cost V 1 base and J 5 bases, with 6 bases left between them. This CDR3 has 13 residues. Per germline, CDR1 SGHRS and CDR2 YFSETQ. The DNA for the CDR3 is TGCGCCAGCAGCTTGTACGGTACCGGGGAGCTGTTTTTT. This codes for CASSLYGTGELFF.

This clone was observed once. V and J are TRBV6-2 or TRBV6-3 and TRBJ1-5, with 7 nucleotides matching TRBD1. The CDR3 consists of 16 residues. The V and J ends lost 4 bases and 5 bases, in that order; junction bases with no gene match: 11. The germline V gene has CDR1 MNHEY and CDR2 SVGEGT. For the CDR3, the DNA is TGTGCCAGCAGTTCGGACGTAAAACAGGGGTATCAGCCCCAGCATTTT. The encoded protein is CASSSDVKQGYQPQHF.

The chain has TRBV6-5 and TRBJ1-2; TRBD1 matches at 11 bases. CDR3 length: 15 residues. The V gene end was trimmed by 5 bases and the J gene end by 5 bases; junction bases not matched to a gene: 7. Germline-derived CDR1 and CDR2 are MNHEY and SVGAGI. In DNA form, the CDR3 reads TGTGCCAGCAGTATTCGGACAGGGGGCCTATATGGCTACACCTTC. It yields the protein CASSIRTGGLYGYTF.

The chain couples TRBV30 to TRBJ2-5; 11 nucleotides align to TRBD2. V lost 5 bases and J lost 5; bases outside the gene matches: 7. CDR3 length: 14 residues. The germline CDR1 and CDR2 sequences are GTSNPN and SVGIG (reference sequence). The CDR3 DNA follows: TGTGCCTGGGCTAGCGGGGGGTTTCGTGAGACCCAGTACTTC. This sequence encodes CAWASGGFRETQYF.

This clone was seen only once. The chain carries TRBV18 and TRBJ2-5; a weak D match, TRBD2 (6 bases). V was trimmed by 6 bases and J by 4 bases, leaving 12 bases between them. Germline CDR1 KGHSH, CDR2 LQKENI. The CDR3 consists of 13 residues. The CDR3 region is CASSRGTGETQYF. The CDR3 DNA follows: TGTGCCAGCTCTCGCGGGACTGGAGAGACCCAGTACTTC.

The chain joins TRBV11-3 to TRBJ2-3; TRBD1 agrees at 12 bases. Germline V lookup: CDR1 SGHNT, CDR2 YENEEA. J was trimmed by 4 bases and V by 5 bases; bases with no gene match: 7. CDR3 length: 16 residues. CDR3 nucleotide sequence: TGTGCCAGCAGCATCCAAGGGACAGGGGGCGCAGATACGCAGTATTTT. Encoded protein: CASSIQGTGGADTQYF.

This clone was detected only once. V usage is TRBV20-1 and J usage is TRBJ1-1; tentative D call: TRBD1 (6 bases). Looked up from germline, CDR1 is DFQATT and CDR2 is SNEGSKA (reference sequence). Deletions cut 3 bases from V and 5 bases from J, with 13 bases between. This CDR3 comprises 13 residues. CDR3 residues: CSASRGAGTEAFF. In DNA form, the CDR3 reads TGCAGTGCTAGTAGGGGGGCGGGTACTGAAGCTTTCTTT.